This T cell receptor beta chain was recovered during a study of cytomegalovirus exposure and HLA in healthy donors. Study conclusions and caveats: A later analysis showed TCR association rates differing by HLA locus, peaking at DRB1 and lowest at HLA-C. The authors later linked a missense DCLRE1C variant to TCR beta V- and J-gene trimming. The study assumed roughly uniform donor sequencing depth for presence/absence analyses.

The CDR3 consists of 14 residues. Trimming pared 1 base from V and 7 bases from J, leaving 13 bases between. Germline V CDR1 and CDR2: MNHNS, SASEGT. PCR involved 60 Vbeta and 13 Jbeta primers. In the study's own analysis: In a later analysis, the count reached 74 million or so unique TCR beta chains, with about 12 million shared. Measured with immunoSEQ multiplex PCR; TCRdb has only the in-frame clones, and not every one. V, J and clone size derive from that table, while D and trimming were established from the DNA sequence. The sample includes 150,000 to 200,000 clones. Turning to this clone: Its antigen is as yet unknown.

Sequenced input: PBMCs. V gene TRBV6-1 combines with J gene TRBJ1-2; D not resolved. This clonotype was obtained from a woman aged 55-75 years in good health and CMV-seronegative. The CDR3 sequence is CASSEGFTRSGYTF. CDR3 bases: TGTGCCAGCAGTGAAGGGTTTACGAGGTCTGGCTACACCTTC.